Ten or more counts support the clone carrying this TCR beta chain. The antigen remains unidentified. The data were taken from a study of T-cell reconstitution after alpha-beta-depleted transplantation in children. The study, taken as a whole, reports: Several hundred rapidly expanded clones from non-depleted graft cells reportedly supplied alpha-beta T cells about two months post-transplant. Surviving recipient T cells and intrathymic progenitors accounted for some patients' high TCRbeta diversity at day 60.

Unique molecular identifiers were used in preparing the TCRbeta library. TCRdb called the PCR reads again in MiXCR, with one record for every CDR3 protein. The repertoire holds hundreds of thousands of distinct CDR3 sequences, about a quarter seen once, with about 2.6% in the top ten. V trimming: 0 bases; J trimming: 0 bases; junction bases outside the gene matches: 2. There are 16 residues in the CDR3. The chain carries TRBV12-3 or TRBV12-4 and TRBJ1-5, with 7 bases lining up with TRBD1. The TCR comes from a girl aged 2-15 years with Fanconi anemia, due to receive a stem cell transplant. The material sequenced was PBMCs, taken before TCRalphabeta/CD19-depleted stem cell transplant. CDR3 in amino acids: CASSLAGGYSNQPQHF. The CDR3 DNA reads as TGTGCCAGCAGTTTAGCAGGGGGCTATAGCAATCAGCCCCAGCATTTT.